This T cell receptor beta chain was captured by sequencing in a study of identical twins. TCRdb processed the 5' RACE reads anew with MiXCR; each CDR3 protein has one entry. The repertoire holds 550,000 to 700,000 distinct CDR3 sequences, with over 20% as singletons. Healthy Caucasians supplied all donations. These data were likewise used in another study, on T cells expressing NK-cell markers. That work adds: Of CD8+ T cells, about 1.0-8% belonged to dominant NKG2C+ clonotypes in six or seven donors.

Sequenced input: PBMCs. The origin of this receptor is a woman younger than 30 in good health.

CDR3 sequence: CASSLRQEYNEQFF. CDR3 DNA: TGCGCCAGCAGCTTGAGGCAGGAATACAATGAGCAGTTCTTC. J is TRBJ2-1 and V is TRBV5-1; D is unresolved. V lost 1 base and J lost 4, with 9 bases in between. Germline-derived CDR1 and CDR2 are SGHRS and YFSETQ. This CDR3 comprises 14 residues.